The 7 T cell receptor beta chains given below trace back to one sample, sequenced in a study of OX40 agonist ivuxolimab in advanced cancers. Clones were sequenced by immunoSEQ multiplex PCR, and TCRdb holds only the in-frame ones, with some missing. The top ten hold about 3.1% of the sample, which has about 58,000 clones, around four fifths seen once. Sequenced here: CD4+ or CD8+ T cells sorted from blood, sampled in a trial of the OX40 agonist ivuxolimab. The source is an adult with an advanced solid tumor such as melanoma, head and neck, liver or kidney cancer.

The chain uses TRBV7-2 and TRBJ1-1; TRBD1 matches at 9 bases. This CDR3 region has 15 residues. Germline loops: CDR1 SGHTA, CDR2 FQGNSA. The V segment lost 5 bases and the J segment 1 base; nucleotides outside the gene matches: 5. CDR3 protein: CASSPRTGANTEAFF. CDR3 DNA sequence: TGTGCCAGCAGCCCCCGGACAGGGGCGAACACTGAAGCTTTCTTT.

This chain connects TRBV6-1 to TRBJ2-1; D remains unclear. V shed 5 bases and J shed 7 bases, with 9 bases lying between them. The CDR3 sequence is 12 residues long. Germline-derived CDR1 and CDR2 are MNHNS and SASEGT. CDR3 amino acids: CASSFLGNEQFF. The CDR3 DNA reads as TGTGCCAGCAGTTTTTTGGGGAATGAGCAGTTCTTC.

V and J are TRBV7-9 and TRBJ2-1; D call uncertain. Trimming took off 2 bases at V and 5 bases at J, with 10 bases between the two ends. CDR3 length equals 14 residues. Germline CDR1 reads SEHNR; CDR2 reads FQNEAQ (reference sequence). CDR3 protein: CASSLPELNNEQFF. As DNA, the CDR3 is TGTGCCAGCAGCTTACCAGAGCTAAACAATGAGCAGTTCTTC.

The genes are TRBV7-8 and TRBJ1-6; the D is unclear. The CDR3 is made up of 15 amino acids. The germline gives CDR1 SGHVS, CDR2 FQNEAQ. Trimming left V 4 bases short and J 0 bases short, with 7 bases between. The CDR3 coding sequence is TGTGCCAGCAGCTCCTCCAGCTCCTATAATTCACCCCTCCACTTT. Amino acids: CASSSSSSYNSPLHF.

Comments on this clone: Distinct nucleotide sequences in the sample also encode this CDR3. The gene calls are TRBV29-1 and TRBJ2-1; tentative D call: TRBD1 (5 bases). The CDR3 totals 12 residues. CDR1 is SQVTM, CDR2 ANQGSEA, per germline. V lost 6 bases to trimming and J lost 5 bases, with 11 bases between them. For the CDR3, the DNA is TGCAGCGTCGACAGCACCCACAATGAGCAGTTCTTC. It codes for CSVDSTHNEQFF.

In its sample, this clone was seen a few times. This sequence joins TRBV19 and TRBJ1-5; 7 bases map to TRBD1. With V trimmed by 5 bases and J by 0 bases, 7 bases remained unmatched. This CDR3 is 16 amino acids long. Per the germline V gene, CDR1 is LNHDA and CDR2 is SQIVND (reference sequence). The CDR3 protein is CASSRRGQYSNQPQHF. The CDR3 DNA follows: TGTGCCAGTAGTCGAAGGGGGCAATATAGCAATCAGCCCCAGCATTTT.

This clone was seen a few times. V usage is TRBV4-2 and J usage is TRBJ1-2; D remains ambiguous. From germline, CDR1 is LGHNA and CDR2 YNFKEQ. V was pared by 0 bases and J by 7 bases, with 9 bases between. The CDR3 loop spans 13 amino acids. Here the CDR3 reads CASSQERQLGYTF. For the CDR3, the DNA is TGTGCCAGCAGCCAAGAGCGCCAGCTTGGCTACACCTTC.